These T cell receptor beta chains were read from a single sample in a study of T cell repertoires in cytomegalovirus infection. TCRdb re-derived calls from the reads in MiXCR, one entry per CDR3 protein. This table has 300,000 to 400,000 distinct CDR3 sequences, roughly 25% appearing once. Their recognized antigens are unknown. Sequences were derived from cultured PBMCs, sampled from culture after CMV antigen stimulation. These receptors all come from a human donor in good health (CMV status not recorded). Some clones in this sample may be carry-over from other donors' samples. Each CDR3 is given without its conserved first and last residue. Each record gives: V gene, CDR3 protein.

>TRBV6-2/TRBV6-3
ASSYFGTGGAGYT
>TRBV6-2/TRBV6-3
ASKYRRGPYNEQF
>TRBV28
ASSLNWGGYQPQH
>TRBV23-1
ASSQSGEQGADQPQH
>TRBV5-4
ASSAPTGVIRGYT
>TRBV2
ASTRGSNQPQH
>TRBV19
ASRRTMSGQPNTEAF
>TRBV11-2
ASSLVFRQTYGYT
>TRBV6-2/TRBV6-3
ASSTDKKGAYNEQF
>TRBV30
AYRLGSHEQY
>TRBV28
ASSRISGADEKLF
>TRBV7-2
ASSGRDGGGETQY
>TRBV7-2
ASSLTITSGSTDEQF
>TRBV19
ASSISGGGASKAF
>TRBV27
ASSRGGVGTYNSPLH
>TRBV12-3/TRBV12-4
ASSPPGQGASGELF
>TRBV15
ATSRASGNQF
>TRBV29-1
SVEGWRDTQY
>TRBV7-2
ASSLVARRKAETQY
>TRBV20-1
SARDGQGYEQY
>TRBV7-6
ASSLDGTGSYNEQF
>TRBV6-6
ASKRPGGGYNEQF
>TRBV6-8
ASSYGSSNTGELF
>TRBV5-4
ASSLTSGRTLETQY
>TRBV30
AWGTTGPRETQY
>TRBV11-2
ASSLNGGAHQPQH
>TRBV30
AIWTGEFNEQF
>TRBV10-3
AISEDPQETQY
>TRBV7-2
ASSRRGQGRMNTEAF
>TRBV15
ATSRDKPARNQPQH
>TRBV4-1
ASSLSGRDRGTQY
>TRBV4-3
ASSQSRGQGASTEAF
>TRBV6-5
ASSYSYWKTGELF
>TRBV7-2
ASSLTGGRGETQY
>TRBV12-3/TRBV12-4
ASSWTSGQSYNEQF
>TRBV5-4
ASSSYPGQGNYNEQF
>TRBV5-4
ASSPGTGGTGELF
>TRBV7-9
ASSLANSHNEQS
>TRBV28
ASSWYTVYEQY
>TRBV28
ASSFPSTGRKTYEQY
>TRBV7-2
ASSLFGVDVADTQY
>TRBV5-1
ASSSGLYEQY
>TRBV7-3
ASSLNSGTKETQY
>TRBV19
ASSILGRMVNEQF
>TRBV6-6
ASRKFGGTQY
>TRBV7-2
ASSPRGAASTDTQY
>TRBV4-1
ASSQERGQRTDTQY
>TRBV12-3/TRBV12-4
ASSYGLIWETQY
>TRBV7-2
ASSFHEGTDTQY
>TRBV6-1
ASSPRGGAPNYGYT
>TRBV14
ASSQDRASGILYNEQF
>TRBV19
ASRTQGTNYGYT
>TRBV6-2/TRBV6-3
ASSRTRGEFGDTQY
>TRBV6-2/TRBV6-3
ASSYELALWSGELF
>TRBV28
ASSLSGVINTEAF
>TRBV7-2
ASSQPDREREKLF